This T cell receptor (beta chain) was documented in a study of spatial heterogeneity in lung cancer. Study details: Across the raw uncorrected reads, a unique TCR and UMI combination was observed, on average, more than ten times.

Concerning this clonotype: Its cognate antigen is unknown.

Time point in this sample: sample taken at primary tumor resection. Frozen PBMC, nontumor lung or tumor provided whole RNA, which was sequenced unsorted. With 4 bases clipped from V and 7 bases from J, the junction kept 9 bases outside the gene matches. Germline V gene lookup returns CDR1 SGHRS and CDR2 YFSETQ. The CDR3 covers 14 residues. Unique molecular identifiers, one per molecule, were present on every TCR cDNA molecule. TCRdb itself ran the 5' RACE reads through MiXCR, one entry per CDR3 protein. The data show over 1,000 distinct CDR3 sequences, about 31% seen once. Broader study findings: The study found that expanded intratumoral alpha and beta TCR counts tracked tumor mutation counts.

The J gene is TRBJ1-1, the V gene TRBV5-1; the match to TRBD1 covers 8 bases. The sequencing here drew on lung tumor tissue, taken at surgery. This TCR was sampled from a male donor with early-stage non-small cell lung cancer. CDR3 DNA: TGCGCCAGCAGCATTCACGACAGGGGACTTGAAGCTTTCTTT. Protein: CASSIHDRGLEAFF.